The entry below describes one TCR beta chain. Its specificity is unknown. Of the isolated RNA, all was reverse transcribed, and so the sequenced material was expressed TCRB transcripts. It was found that naive, central memory and regulatory T cell samples averaged around 3.8 million reads. Produced via immunoSEQ multiplex PCR; TCRdb's table is partial and in-frame only. The sample has 130,000 to 150,000 clones, 8.5% to 12% seen once. This sample is drawn from a study of beta chain features in type 1 diabetes. Cells sorted by CD45RO/CCR7/CD25/CD127/CD95/CD27 comprised CD4+ naive, central memory, regulatory and stem cell-like memory cells. The CDR3 runs to 17 residues. V lost 6 bases and J lost 0, with 18 bases in between. CDR1 is SGHVS and CDR2 is FQNEAQ in the germline V gene. General study results and limits: VDJ junctions sequenced from type 1 diabetes patients showed fewer insertions and more deletions. Sequencing of cDNA might inflate the share of cells that strongly express TCR.

Sequencing was carried out using naive CD4+ T cells from blood. The source is a man between 18 and 35 years old in good health. The J gene is TRBJ2-1, the V gene TRBV7-8; D not certain. Here the CDR3 reads CASRRKPEPSSYNEQFF. The DNA for the CDR3 is TGTGCCAGCAGGCGGAAGCCCGAGCCAAGCTCCTACAATGAGCAGTTCTTC.